This passage covers 5 T cell receptor beta chains from one sample sequenced in a study of T cell responses to AZD1222 COVID-19 vaccine. The assay was immunoSEQ multiplex PCR, and TCRdb's table has in-frame clones only and misses some. The sample contains 95,000 to 110,000 clones, around nine tenths of which appear only once. The sample in question was peripheral blood, obtained on day 0 of AZD1222 vaccination. The origin of the receptors is an adult in good health.

V is TRBV5-5 and J is TRBJ1-6; no clear D. The CDR3 is 14 amino acids. The germline V gene has CDR1 SGHKS and CDR2 YYEKEE (reference sequence). Trimming took 4 bases from V and 7 from J, leaving 12 bases between them. The CDR3 nucleotides are TGTGCCAGCAGCCGGGAGGTCGCGAATTCACCCCTCCACTTT. Encoded protein: CASSREVANSPLHF.

In DNA form, the CDR3 reads TGTGCCATCAGGGCCGGGACTGAGAGTAATGGCTACACCTTC. It translates to CAIRAGTESNGYTF. The chain carries TRBV10-3 and TRBJ1-2; perhaps TRBD1 as D (5 bases). Trimming left V 6 bases short and J 6 bases short, with 17 bases between. This CDR3 is 14 amino acids long. Germline V CDR1 and CDR2: ENHRY, SYGVKD.

The chain joins TRBV10-1 to TRBJ1-3; no clear D gene. V was pared by 8 bases and J by 0 bases, with 8 bases between. CDR3 length equals 13 residues. Germline V lookup: CDR1 WNHNN, CDR2 SYGVQD (reference sequence). The CDR3 region has the DNA TGCGCCAGCGGGGTCAGCTCTGGAAACACCATATATTTT. Translation gives CASGVSSGNTIYF.

The chain is built from TRBV18 and TRBJ2-1, with a possible D match to TRBD2 (6 bases). The CDR3 spans 16 residues. Trimming pared 3 bases from V and 0 bases from J, leaving 12 bases between. The germline V gene has CDR1 KGHSH and CDR2 LQKENI. This CDR3 reads CASSPAGGGSYNEQFF. CDR3 nucleotides: TGTGCCAGCTCACCGGCCGGGGGAGGCTCCTACAATGAGCAGTTCTTC.

The gene calls are TRBV5-1 and TRBJ2-6; 9 nucleotides agree with TRBD1. The germline CDR1 and CDR2 sequences are SGHRS and YFSETQ. V lost 7 bases, J lost 3 bases, and 5 bases stayed unmatched. The CDR3 is 15 amino acids. DNA of the CDR3: TGCGCCAGCGCACAGGGGGCCAATGGGGCCAACGTCCTGACTTTC. It codes for CASAQGANGANVLTF.